The entry below gives a single T cell receptor beta chain sequence along with its context. V lost 2 bases and J lost 2; bases outside the gene matches: 3. Per germline, CDR1 MNHNS and CDR2 SASEGT. The CDR3 is 15 amino acids. Profiled with immunoSEQ multiplex PCR; TCRdb holds only in-frame clones, not every one. This sample has over 150,000 clones, with around 85% found just once. Those who participated ranged in age from roughly 18 to 95 years and resided in approximately 23 US areas. Self-reported history from a screening survey and questionnaire set each donor's cohort. Recovered participants had two consecutive negative NP/OP PCR tests, healthcare professional clearance, or symptom resolution. These data are taken from a study of blood T cell repertoires in COVID-19. Whole-study context: There were acute and convalescent COVID-19 samples, and they came from the United States, Italy and Spain.

Sequencing was performed on PBMCs or T cells enriched from blood (not recorded which). The TCR comes from a man aged 35-49 years who had recovered from COVID-19. V is TRBV6-1 and J is TRBJ2-3; 8 positions match TRBD1. The CDR3 region is CASSEYRGDTDTQYF. Written as DNA, the CDR3 is TGTGCCAGCAGTGAATACAGGGGGGACACAGATACGCAGTATTTT.